This T cell receptor (beta chain) was identified in a study of cytotoxic CD8 clonotypes in ibrutinib-treated CLL. CDR1 MDHEN and CDR2 SYDVKM come from the germline V gene. Trimming took 1 base from V and 7 from J, leaving 11 bases between them. The CDR3 extends over 14 amino acids. Libraries were prepared by immunoSEQ multiplex PCR; TCRdb keeps only in-frame clonotypes and omits some of them. The sample records 28,000 or so clones, 55% to 65% being singletons. This receptor was obtained from a human donor with chronic lymphocytic leukemia. Sequencing used PBMCs, obtained before ibrutinib treatment. The V gene is TRBV28, the J gene TRBJ2-4; D remains unclear. The CDR3 protein is CASSLSDGGNIQYF. The CDR3 DNA reads TGTGCCAGCAGTTTATCGGACGGCGGCAACATTCAGTACTTC.